One sample yielded the 20 T cell receptor beta chains listed below, sequenced in a study of sequential checkpoint blockade in melanoma. Specified treatment: randomized to nivolumab then ipilimumab (arm A) or the reverse (arm B). Data came from immunoSEQ multiplex PCR; TCRdb stores just in-frame clones and leaves some out. The sample includes thousands of clones, under 25% of them seen just once. This specimen was tumor tissue (inferred from file names), taken from a patient given nivolumab and ipilimumab in sequence. The source of these receptors is a human donor with melanoma.

This clone has a handful of counts. This chain uses TRBV15 with TRBJ2-7; D gene uncertain. CDR1 and CDR2 (germline): LNHNV, YYDKDF (reference sequence). The CDR3 consists of 15 residues. V lost 1 base and J lost 2, with 12 bases in between. CDR3 residues: CATSRGGVEAYEQYF. The CDR3 DNA reads as TGTGCCACCAGCAGAGGTGGGGTTGAGGCCTACGAGCAGTACTTC.

This chain connects TRBV19 to TRBJ2-1; TRBD2 matches at 9 bases. The CDR3 spans 14 residues. V trimming: 4 bases; J trimming: 7 bases; junction bases outside the gene matches: 5. From germline, CDR1 is LNHDA and CDR2 SQIVND (reference sequence). DNA for the CDR3: TGTGCCAGTAGTACCGGGACTAGCAGAAATGAGCAGTTCTTC. It specifies CASSTGTSRNEQFF.

The table lists this clone with a few counts. V and J are TRBV11-3 and TRBJ1-3, with TRBD1 matching over 8 bases. Trimming cost V 3 bases and J 2 bases; bases outside gene matches: 6. Germline values: CDR1 SGHNT, CDR2 YENEEA. This CDR3 is 16 amino acids long. The CDR3 here is CASSLRTGQTGNTIYF. The CDR3 DNA sequence: TGTGCCAGCAGCTTGAGGACAGGGCAAACTGGAAACACCATATATTTT.

The chain joins TRBV6-8 to TRBJ2-3, with D unresolved. The CDR3 is made up of 14 amino acids. Germline V gene sequence: CDR1 MNHGY, CDR2 SAAAGT. V was clipped by 2 bases and J by 6 bases, with 12 bases between them. The CDR3 coding sequence is TGTGCCAGCAGTTACACTACCCCCTCGGATACGCAGTATTTT. Translating gives CASSYTTPSDTQYF.

The chain uses TRBV6-8 and TRBJ1-4; no reliable D call. V dropped 2 bases and J dropped 5 bases, with 6 bases sitting between them. CDR1 MNHGY and CDR2 SAAAGT come from the germline V gene. The CDR3 runs 13 residues. The CDR3 sequence is CASSYTPNEKLFF. For the CDR3, the DNA is TGTGCCAGCAGTTACACACCAAATGAAAAACTGTTTTTT.

There are a few counts of this clone. The rearrangement uses TRBV8-2 and TRBJ2-1; the D call in the table, TRBD1, was not verified against the DNA. TRBV8-2 is classified as a pseudogene. This CDR3 is built from 14 residues. The CDR3 protein is CASSEDRNNNEQFF. The CDR3 DNA sequence: TGTGCCAGCAGTGAAGACAGAAATAACAATGAGCAGTTCTTC.

This clone showed up just a few times. V usage is TRBV6-8 and J usage is TRBJ1-2; 10 nucleotides agree with TRBD1. The germline gives CDR1 MNHGY, CDR2 SAAAGT. The J segment lost 0 bases and the V segment lost 5 bases, leaving 6 bases of the junction unmatched. The CDR3 is 16 residues long. CDR3 nucleotides: TGTGCCAGCAGTCCGGGACAGGGGTACTCTAACTATGGCTACACCTTC. Amino acid sequence: CASSPGQGYSNYGYTF.

The CDR3, as DNA: TGTGCCAGTACAGACAGGCAGGGAGGGGGCACTGAAGCTTTCTTT. Translated, it gives CASTDRQGGGTEAFF. This chain connects TRBV19 to TRBJ1-1, with D possibly matching TRBD1 (6 bases). V gave up 7 bases and J gave up 4 bases, with 19 bases separating them. This CDR3 contains 15 residues. Germline V CDR1 and CDR2: LNHDA, SQIVND (reference sequence).

The rearrangement joins TRBV18 to TRBJ1-1; 8 nucleotides line up with TRBD1. Germline CDR1 reads KGHSH; CDR2 reads LQKENI. V trimming: 3 bases; J trimming: 5 bases; junction bases outside the gene matches: 5. The CDR3 has 14 residues. For the CDR3, the DNA is TGTGCCAGCTCACCGGGACAGGCCCATACTGAAGCTTTCTTT. This translates into CASSPGQAHTEAFF.

This clone was seen only a few times. V gene TRBV14 combines with J gene TRBJ1-2, with 8 bases lining up with TRBD1. V lost 4 bases and J lost 4; bases outside the gene matches: 8. The V gene's germline CDR1 is SGHDN and CDR2 FVKESK. This CDR3 comprises 15 residues. CDR3 residues: CASSPRDRQGYGYTF. The CDR3 nucleotides are TGTGCCAGCAGCCCTCGGGACAGGCAAGGCTATGGCTACACCTTC. Full variable domain (missing parts from reference TRBV14 and TRBJ1-2): EAGVTQFPSHSVIEKGQTVTLRCDPISGHDNLYWYRRVMGKEIKFLLHFVKESKQDESGMPNNRFLAERTGGTYSTLKVQPAELEDSGVYFCASSPRDRQGYGYTFGSGTRLTVV.

This clone showed up just a few times. The rearrangement uses TRBV6-8 and TRBJ2-3, with 9 bases fitting TRBD2. Germline CDR1 is MNHGY and CDR2 is SAAAGT. The junction had 5 bases not matched to a gene; V was cut back by 5 bases and J by 8 bases. The CDR3 is made up of 13 amino acids. The CDR3 nucleotides are TGTGCCAGCAGTGACCAGCGGGGGGCTACGCAGTATTTT. Amino acids: CASSDQRGATQYF.

This clone was detected only a few times. The chain has TRBV5-1 and TRBJ1-2; D is perhaps TRBD1 (6 bases). V was cut by 0 bases and J by 4 bases, with 19 bases left in between. The germline CDR1 and CDR2 sequences are SGHRS and YFSETQ. The CDR3 length is 17 residues. The CDR3 DNA reads as TGCGCCAGCAGCTTGGCCGGAAGGGGGGGCGCGTTCTATGGCTACACCTTC. This codes for CASSLAGRGGAFYGYTF.

In this sample, this clone turned up once. The rearrangement uses TRBV5-1 and TRBJ1-1; D possibly corresponds to TRBD1 (5 bases). This CDR3 contains 16 residues. CDR1 and CDR2 from the germline V gene are SGHRS and YFSETQ. V gave up 0 bases and J gave up 3 bases, with 15 bases separating them. CDR3 sequence reads: CASSLGHGGGDTEAFF. In DNA, the CDR3 is TGCGCCAGCAGCTTGGGGCACGGTGGAGGGGACACTGAAGCTTTCTTT.

This clone was counted between two and nine times. The chain employs TRBV6-8 and TRBJ2-3; maybe TRBD2 (6 bases). The length of the CDR3 is 17 residues. V was shortened by 2 bases and J by 4 bases, with 19 bases between the two germline ends. Germline V CDR1 and CDR2: MNHGY, SAAAGT. Here the CDR3 reads CASSYRAGQAPPDTQYF. DNA of the CDR3: TGTGCCAGCAGTTACCGAGCGGGCCAGGCCCCCCCAGATACGCAGTATTTT.

This clone was seen only a few times. The rearrangement joins TRBV12-5 to TRBJ2-7, with 11 positions matching TRBD2. CDR3 length: 16 residues. V lost 5 bases and J lost 0; bases outside the gene matches: 6. Germline V gene data show CDR1 as LGHNT and CDR2 as FRNRAP. DNA of the CDR3: TGTGCTAGTGGTCCGAGTCTAGCGGGGGGCTCCTACGAGCAGTACTTC. It specifies CASGPSLAGGSYEQYF.

The chain has TRBV6-8 and TRBJ1-2, with D perhaps TRBD1 (5 bases). CDR3 length equals 12 residues. V dropped 4 bases and J dropped 2 bases, with 5 bases sitting between them. CDR1 and CDR2 (germline): MNHGY, SAAAGT. Written as DNA, the CDR3 is TGTGCCAGCAGTTGGGGGAACTATGGCTACACCTTC. Translated: CASSWGNYGYTF.

The chain has TRBV19 and TRBJ2-1, with D unclear. The CDR3 is 12 amino acids. Trimming took 8 bases from V and 1 from J, leaving 6 bases between them. Germline V gene sequence: CDR1 LNHDA, CDR2 SQIVND (reference sequence). CDR3 bases: TGTGCCAGTGGTGTGTCCTACAATGAGCAGTTCTTC. It specifies CASGVSYNEQFF.

The gene calls are TRBV1 and TRBJ2-5. TRBV1 is reported as a pseudogene. The CDR3 is 17 amino acids. The CDR3 DNA is TGCGCCAGCAGCCAAGATGGTAGGACCCCCTGGGGAGAGACCCAGTACTTC. Translating it yields CASSQDGRTPWGETQYF.

This chain joins TRBV18 and TRBJ2-7; weak D call: TRBD1 (6 bases). Germline V gives CDR1 KGHSH, CDR2 LQKENI. V was shortened by 0 bases and J by 5 bases, with 8 bases between the two germline ends. This CDR3 is 13 amino acids long. CDR3 in amino acids: CASSPPYRDEQYF. The CDR3 DNA reads TGTGCCAGCTCACCACCTTACAGGGACGAGCAGTACTTC.

V gene TRBV30 combines with J gene TRBJ1-2; D gene unclear. The germline gives CDR1 GTSNPN, CDR2 SVGIG (reference sequence). CDR3 length: 15 amino acids. Trimming removed 5 bases at V and 0 bases at J, with 16 bases between. DNA of the CDR3: TGTGCCTGGGCTCGCGTGACGGGCGCTAACTATGGCTACACCTTC. This gives the protein CAWARVTGANYGYTF.